This T cell receptor beta chain appears in the sequencing data of a study of T cell responses to AZD1222 COVID-19 vaccine. TCRdb's copy holds only in-frame clones and misses some; the assay was immunoSEQ multiplex PCR. The table lists roughly 120,000 clones, roughly nine tenths of them singletons. Both about-4-week and about-12-week second-dose recipients were combined. For this clone: Its antigen is unidentified.

The CDR3 extends over 12 amino acids. Between the trimmed V and J ends, which lost 5 bases and 3 bases, there was a span of 7 bases. CDR1 is MDHEN, CDR2 SYDVKM, per germline. Regarding the study as a whole: Mostly white British, mostly female donors; authors suggested clonal diversity may be underestimated. Receipt of two AZD1222 doses was followed by a rise in Spike-specific TCR breadth and depth.

The clonotype comes from an adult who received the AZD1222 COVID-19 vaccine. The rearrangement uses TRBV28 and TRBJ1-2; no definite D call. Here the sequenced sample was peripheral blood, taken 28 days after the second AZD1222 dose. The CDR3 loop reads CASSLSYYGYTF. CDR3 in DNA: TGTGCCAGCAGTCTGAGTTACTATGGCTACACCTTC.